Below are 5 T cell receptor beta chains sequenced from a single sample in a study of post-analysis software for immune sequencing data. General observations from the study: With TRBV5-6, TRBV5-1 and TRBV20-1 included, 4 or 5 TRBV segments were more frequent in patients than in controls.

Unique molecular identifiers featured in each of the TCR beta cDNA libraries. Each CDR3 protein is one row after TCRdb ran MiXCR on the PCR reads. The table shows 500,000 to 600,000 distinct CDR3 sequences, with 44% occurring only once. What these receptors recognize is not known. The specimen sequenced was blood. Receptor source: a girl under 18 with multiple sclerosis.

This chain's CDR3 is CSVDSLAGDLTDTQYF. CDR3 DNA sequence: TGCAGCGTTGACAGTCTAGCGGGAGACCTCACAGATACGCAGTATTTT. The rearrangement uses TRBV29-1 and TRBJ2-3; TRBD2 agrees at 10 bases. V dropped 3 bases and J dropped 2; count of bases not matched to a gene: 8. The germline V gene encodes CDR1 SQVTM and CDR2 ANQGSEA. The CDR3 runs to 16 residues.

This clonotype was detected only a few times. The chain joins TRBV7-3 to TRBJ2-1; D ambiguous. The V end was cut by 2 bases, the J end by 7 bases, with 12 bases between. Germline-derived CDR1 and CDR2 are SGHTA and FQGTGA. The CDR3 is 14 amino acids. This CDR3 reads CASSLVGVTNEQFF. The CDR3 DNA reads TGTGCCAGCAGCTTAGTTGGAGTGACGAATGAGCAGTTCTTC.

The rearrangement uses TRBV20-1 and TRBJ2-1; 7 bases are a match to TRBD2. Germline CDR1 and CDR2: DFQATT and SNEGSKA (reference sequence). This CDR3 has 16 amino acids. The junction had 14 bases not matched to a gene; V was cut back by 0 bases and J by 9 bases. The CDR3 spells CSAREGGSGSCCEQFF. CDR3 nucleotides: TGCAGTGCTAGAGAGGGAGGGAGCGGGTCTTGTTGTGAGCAGTTCTTC.

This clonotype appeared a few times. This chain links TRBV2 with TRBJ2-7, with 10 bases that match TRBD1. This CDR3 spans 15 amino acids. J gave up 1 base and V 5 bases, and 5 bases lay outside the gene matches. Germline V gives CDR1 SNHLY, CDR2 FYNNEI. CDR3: CASSPGTGESYEQYF. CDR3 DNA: TGTGCCAGCAGTCCTGGGACAGGGGAATCCTACGAGCAGTACTTC.

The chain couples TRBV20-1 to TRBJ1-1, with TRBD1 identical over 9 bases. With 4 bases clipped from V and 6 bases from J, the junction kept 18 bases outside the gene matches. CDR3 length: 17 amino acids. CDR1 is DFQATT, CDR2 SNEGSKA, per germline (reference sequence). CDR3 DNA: TGCAGTGCTACCACCCCGGGACAGGGCCTTATACGGGCTGAAGCTTTCTTT. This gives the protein CSATTPGQGLIRAEAFF.